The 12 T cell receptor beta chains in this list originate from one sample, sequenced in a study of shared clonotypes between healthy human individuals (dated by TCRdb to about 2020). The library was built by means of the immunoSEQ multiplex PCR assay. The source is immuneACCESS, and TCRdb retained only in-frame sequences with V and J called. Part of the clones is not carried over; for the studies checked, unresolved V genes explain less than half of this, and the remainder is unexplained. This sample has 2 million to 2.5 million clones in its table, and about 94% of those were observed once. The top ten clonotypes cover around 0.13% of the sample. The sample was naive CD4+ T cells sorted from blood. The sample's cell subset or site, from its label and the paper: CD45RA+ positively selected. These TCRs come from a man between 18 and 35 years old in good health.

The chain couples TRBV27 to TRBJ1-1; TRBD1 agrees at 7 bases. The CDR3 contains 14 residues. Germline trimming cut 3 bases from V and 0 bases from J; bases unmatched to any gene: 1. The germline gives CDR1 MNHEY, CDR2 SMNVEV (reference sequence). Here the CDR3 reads CASSFQGVNTEAFF. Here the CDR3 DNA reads TGTGCCAGCAGTTTCCAGGGGGTGAACACTGAAGCTTTCTTT.

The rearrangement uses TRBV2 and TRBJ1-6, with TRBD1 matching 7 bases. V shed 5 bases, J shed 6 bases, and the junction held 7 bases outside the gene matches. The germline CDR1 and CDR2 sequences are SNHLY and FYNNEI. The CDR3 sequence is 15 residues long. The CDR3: CASSQGTVSNSPLHF. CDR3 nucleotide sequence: TGTGCCAGCAGTCAAGGGACAGTGTCTAATTCACCCCTCCACTTT. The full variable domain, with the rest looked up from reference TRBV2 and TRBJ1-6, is EPEVTQTPSHQVTQMGQEVILRCVPISNHLYFYWYRQILGQKVEFLVSFYNNEISEKSEIFDDQFSVERPDGSNFTLKIRSTKLEDSAMYFCASSQGTVSNSPLHFGNGTRLTVT.

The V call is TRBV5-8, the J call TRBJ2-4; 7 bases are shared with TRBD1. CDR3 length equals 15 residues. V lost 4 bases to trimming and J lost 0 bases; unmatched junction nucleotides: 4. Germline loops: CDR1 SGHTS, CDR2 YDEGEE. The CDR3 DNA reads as TGTGCCAGCAGCGTCCGGGACAGAGCCAAAAACATTCAGTACTTC. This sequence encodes CASSVRDRAKNIQYF. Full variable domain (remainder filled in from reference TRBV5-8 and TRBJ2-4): EAGVTQSPTHLIKTRGQQATLRCSPISGHTSVYWYQQALGLGLQFLLWYDEGEERNRGNFPPRFSGRQFPNYSSELNVNALELEDSALYLCASSVRDRAKNIQYFGAGTRLSVL.

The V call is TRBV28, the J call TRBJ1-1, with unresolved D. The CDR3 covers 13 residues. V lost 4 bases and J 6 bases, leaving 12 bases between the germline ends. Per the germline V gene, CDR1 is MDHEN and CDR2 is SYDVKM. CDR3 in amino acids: CASSSNSQAEAFF. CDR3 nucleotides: TGTGCCAGCAGTTCGAATTCCCAGGCTGAAGCTTTCTTT.

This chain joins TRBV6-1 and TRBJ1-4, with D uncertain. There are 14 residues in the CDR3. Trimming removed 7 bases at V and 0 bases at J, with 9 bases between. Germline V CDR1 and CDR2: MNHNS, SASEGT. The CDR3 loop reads CASTPGSTNEKLFF. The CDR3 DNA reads TGTGCCAGCACCCCGGGGTCAACTAATGAAAAACTGTTTTTT.

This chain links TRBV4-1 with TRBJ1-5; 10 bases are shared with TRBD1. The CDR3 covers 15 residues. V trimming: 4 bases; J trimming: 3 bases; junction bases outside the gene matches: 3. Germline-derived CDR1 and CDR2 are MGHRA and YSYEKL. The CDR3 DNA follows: TGCGCCAGCAGCCCCGGGACAGGGGTCAATCAGCCCCAGCATTTT. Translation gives CASSPGTGVNQPQHF.

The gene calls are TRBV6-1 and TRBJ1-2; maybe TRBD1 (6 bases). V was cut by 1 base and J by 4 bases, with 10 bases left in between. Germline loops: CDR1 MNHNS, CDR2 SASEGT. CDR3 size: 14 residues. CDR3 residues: CASSEDLGGYGYTF. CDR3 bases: TGTGCCAGCAGTGAAGATCTAGGGGGCTATGGCTACACCTTC.

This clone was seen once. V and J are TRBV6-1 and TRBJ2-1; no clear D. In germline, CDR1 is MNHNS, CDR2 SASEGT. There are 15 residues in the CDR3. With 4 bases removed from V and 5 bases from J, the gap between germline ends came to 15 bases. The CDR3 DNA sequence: TGTGCCAGCAGTGGACAAGTTGGTTTCAACAATGAGCAGTTCTTC. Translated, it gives CASSGQVGFNNEQFF.

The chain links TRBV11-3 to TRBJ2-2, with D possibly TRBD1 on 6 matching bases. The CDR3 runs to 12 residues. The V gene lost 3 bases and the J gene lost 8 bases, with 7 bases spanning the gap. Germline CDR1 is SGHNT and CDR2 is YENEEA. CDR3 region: CASSFGTGELFF. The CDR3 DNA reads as TGTGCCAGCAGCTTTGGGACAGGGGAGCTGTTTTTT.

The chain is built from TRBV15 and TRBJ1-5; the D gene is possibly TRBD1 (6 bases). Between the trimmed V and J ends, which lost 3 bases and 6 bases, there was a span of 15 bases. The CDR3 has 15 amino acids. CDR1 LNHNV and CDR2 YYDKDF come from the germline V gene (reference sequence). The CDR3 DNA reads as TGTGCCACCAGCAGGGGGGGCGGGGGGACTCAGCCCCAGCATTTT. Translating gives CATSRGGGGTQPQHF. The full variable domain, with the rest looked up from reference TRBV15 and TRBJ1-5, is DAMVIQNPRYQVTQFGKPVTLSCSQTLNHNVMYWYQQKSSQAPKLLFHYYDKDFNNEADTPDNFQSRRPNTSFCFLDIRSPGLGDTAMYLCATSRGGGGTQPQHFGDGTRLSIL.

The CDR3 DNA is TGTGCCTGGAGGGGGGACCTTAGGGGCTACACCTTC. It yields the protein CAWRGDLRGYTF. J is TRBJ1-2 and V is TRBV30; tentative D call: TRBD1 (5 bases). The ends were cut back, 3 bases at V and 8 bases at J, with 13 bases in the middle. Germline V CDR1 and CDR2: GTSNPN, SVGIG (reference sequence). The CDR3 runs 12 residues.

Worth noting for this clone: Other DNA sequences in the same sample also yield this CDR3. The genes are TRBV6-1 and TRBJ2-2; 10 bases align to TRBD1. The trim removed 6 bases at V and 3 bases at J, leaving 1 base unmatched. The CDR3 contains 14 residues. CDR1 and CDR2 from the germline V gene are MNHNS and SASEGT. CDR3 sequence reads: CASSGTGDTGELFF. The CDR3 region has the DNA TGTGCCAGCAGCGGGACAGGGGACACCGGGGAGCTGTTTTTT.